Here is one TCR beta chain with its context. Here immunoSEQ multiplex PCR was the method, and the copy in TCRdb shows in-frame clones only, minus some. This sample yields 300,000 to 350,000 clones, of which roughly 90% are seen a single time; around 5.5% belongs to the top ten. Germline CDR1 and CDR2: ENHRY and SYGVKD. Trimming took 6 bases from V and 0 from J; bases not matched to a gene: 9. CDR3 length: 16 amino acids. The data derive from a study of Ad26.COV2.S vaccination and SARS-CoV-2 variants. Treatment defined: approximately 18 received Ad26.COV2.S at low or high dose, single or two shots; 5 received placebo; per-sample allocation not given. Material that was analyzed had been drawn on day 63 after the first vaccine or placebo injection.

Source: peripheral blood, taken in a trial of Ad26.COV2.S vaccine versus placebo. The chain employs TRBV10-3 and TRBJ1-1, with 8 bases that match TRBD1. This receptor was taken from a person aged 18-65 years who received the Ad26.COV2.S COVID-19 vaccine or a placebo. The CDR3 loop reads CAISPGTGGMNTEAFF. In DNA form, the CDR3 reads TGTGCCATCAGCCCCGGGACAGGAGGAATGAACACTGAAGCTTTCTTT.